The 32 T cell receptor beta chains in this list originate from one sample, sequenced in a study of control samples from healthy donors and cancer patients. Some clones are missing from TCRdb's copy, which holds only in-frame ones; the method was immunoSEQ multiplex PCR. Among about 64,000 clones listed, under 95% were seen once. The material sequenced was PBMCs. The receptors here all came from a man aged 35 to 55 with colorectal cancer.

V usage is TRBV3-1 (or the pseudogene TRBV3-2) and J usage is TRBJ1-1; D remains unclear. Looked up from germline, CDR1 is LGHDT and CDR2 is YNNKEL (reference sequence). The V end lost 5 bases, the J end lost 5 bases, and 9 bases lay between the germline ends. The length of the CDR3 is 12 residues. CDR3 sequence: CASSLGRTEAFF. The CDR3 DNA reads as TGTGCCAGCAGCTTGGGGAGGACTGAAGCTTTCTTT.

V gene TRBV12-3 or TRBV12-4 combines with J gene TRBJ1-1, with no clear D. Trimming pared 7 bases from V and 2 bases from J, leaving 11 bases between. This CDR3 is 13 amino acids long. The CDR3 loop is CASMSGTNTEAFF. CDR3 nucleotides: TGTGCCAGCATGTCGGGAACCAACACTGAAGCTTTCTTT.

The rearrangement joins TRBV10-2 to TRBJ1-6, with D tentatively TRBD1 (6 bases). This CDR3 has 16 residues. Germline-derived CDR1 and CDR2 are WSHSY and SAAADI. Trimming removed 0 bases at V and 11 bases at J, with 17 bases between. For the CDR3, the DNA is TGCGCCAGCAGTGAGTCACCCGGGGGCGGCTTGACACCCCTCCACTTT. It codes for CASSESPGGGLTPLHF.

The chain combines TRBV29-1 with TRBJ2-1; 7 positions agree with TRBD2. The trim removed 8 bases at V and 4 bases at J, leaving 11 bases unmatched. The CDR3 covers 14 residues. Germline lookup yields CDR1 SQVTM and CDR2 ANQGSEA. As DNA, the CDR3 is TGCAGCTTCCCACCCCCGGGGGGATACAATGAGCAGTTCTTC. Translating gives CSFPPPGGYNEQFF.

V and J are TRBV7-2 and TRBJ1-2, with TRBD1 as a possible D gene (6 bases). V was pared by 5 bases and J by 4 bases, with 20 bases between. Germline V gene lookup returns CDR1 SGHTA and CDR2 FQGNSA. The CDR3 length is 16 residues. The CDR3 region is CASSPLRGVAPYGYTF. The CDR3 DNA follows: TGTGCCAGCAGCCCTTTGAGGGGGGTGGCTCCCTATGGCTACACCTTC.

The chain recombines TRBV6-5 with TRBJ2-1, with 7 bases fitting TRBD2. The germline V gene encodes CDR1 MNHEY and CDR2 SVGAGI. The V gene end was trimmed by 6 bases and the J gene end by 6 bases; junction bases not matched to a gene: 5. This CDR3 has 13 amino acids. CDR3 sequence (DNA): TGTGCCAGCAGAGTCCCGGGGGGCAATGAGCAGTTCTTC. Translation gives CASRVPGGNEQFF.

In its sample, this clone was seen once. The V gene is TRBV2, the J gene TRBJ2-7; D call uncertain. Germline CDR1 and CDR2: SNHLY and FYNNEI. V lost 4 bases, J lost 3 bases, and 4 bases lay in between. This CDR3 region has 11 residues. The CDR3 loop reads CASSVFYEQYF. DNA of the CDR3: TGTGCCAGCAGTGTCTTCTACGAGCAGTACTTC. Filled out from reference TRBV2 and TRBJ2-7, the complete variable domain reads EPEVTQTPSHQVTQMGQEVILRCVPISNHLYFYWYRQILGQKVEFLVSFYNNEISEKSEIFDDQFSVERPDGSNFTLKIRSTKLEDSAMYFCASSVFYEQYFGPGTRLTVT.

In its sample, this clone was seen once. The chain links TRBV6-5 to TRBJ1-5, with 9 bases lining up with TRBD1. V shed 6 bases and J 1 base; nucleotides not matched to a gene: 1. Looked up from germline, CDR1 is MNHEY and CDR2 is SVGAGI. The CDR3 is made up of 14 amino acids. CDR3 DNA: TGTGCCAGCAGGGGACAGGGAAGCAATCAGCCCCAGCATTTT. It translates to CASRGQGSNQPQHF.

The chain couples TRBV27 to TRBJ1-6; no reliable D call. CDR1 is MNHEY, CDR2 SMNVEV, per germline (reference sequence). V was clipped by 6 bases and J by 7 bases, with 16 bases between them. CDR3 length: 15 amino acids. CDR3 amino acids: CASSPLDGLNSPLHF. The CDR3 region has the DNA TGTGCCAGCAGCCCTTTGGACGGCCTAAATTCACCCCTCCACTTT.

This clone came up once. The CDR3 region is CASSQEEFRAGTGELFF. CDR3 sequence (DNA): TGCGCCAGCAGCCAAGAAGAGTTCAGGGCTGGCACCGGGGAGCTGTTTTTT. This sequence joins TRBV4-1 and TRBJ2-2, with D possibly TRBD1 on 5 matching bases. Deletions cut 0 bases from V and 4 bases from J, with 15 bases between. In germline, CDR1 is MGHRA, CDR2 YSYEKL. The length of the CDR3 is 17 residues.

A single count supports this clone. The chain uses TRBV4-2 and TRBJ1-2, with 12 positions matching TRBD1. V was pared by 3 bases and J by 2 bases, with 10 bases of the junction left unmatched. This CDR3 contains 18 residues. CDR1 and CDR2 from the germline V gene are LGHNA and YNFKEQ. The CDR3 protein is CASSQLPGQGAINYGYTF. For the CDR3, the DNA is TGTGCCAGCAGCCAGCTACCGGGACAGGGGGCCATCAACTATGGCTACACCTTC.

The V gene is TRBV20-1, the J gene TRBJ1-1, with D hard to call. V was clipped by 3 bases and J by 2 bases, with 19 bases between them. This CDR3 comprises 16 residues. CDR1 DFQATT and CDR2 SNEGSKA come from the germline V gene (reference sequence). The CDR3 nucleotides read TGCAGTGCTAGTAATTCTAGGAGAGGAGGAAACACTGAAGCTTTCTTT. This sequence encodes CSASNSRRGGNTEAFF.

This chain joins TRBV6-5 and TRBJ2-5, with TRBD2 matching over 9 bases. Trimming cost V 11 bases and J 5 bases; bases outside gene matches: 12. Germline V lookup: CDR1 MNHEY, CDR2 SVGAGI. This CDR3 contains 14 residues. The CDR3 is CASRSGGLGETQYF. DNA of the CDR3: TGTGCCTCGCGGAGCGGGGGGTTGGGGGAGACCCAGTACTTC.

This sequence joins TRBV2 and TRBJ1-2; D gene ambiguous. The CDR3 has 13 amino acids. Trimming cost V 3 bases and J 4 bases, with 9 bases left between them. Germline-derived CDR1 and CDR2 are SNHLY and FYNNEI. DNA of the CDR3: TGTGCCAGCAGTGATGGAGGCGGCTATGGCTACACCTTC. Encoded protein: CASSDGGGYGYTF.

This chain connects TRBV7-2 to TRBJ2-1; a possible D gene is TRBD1 (6 bases). Germline CDR1 is SGHTA and CDR2 is FQGNSA. The CDR3 runs 14 residues. The V and J ends lost 1 base and 10 bases respectively, with 14 bases between them. CDR3 loop: CASSLEPLRGEQFF. In DNA form, the CDR3 reads TGTGCCAGCAGCTTAGAACCTCTGAGGGGGGAGCAGTTCTTC.

A few counts support this clone. The genes are TRBV14 and TRBJ1-3; no reliable D call. The CDR3 has 14 amino acids. The germline V gene has CDR1 SGHDN and CDR2 FVKESK. Between the trimmed V and J ends, which lost 4 bases and 2 bases, there was a span of 9 bases. The CDR3, as DNA: TGTGCCAGCAGCCCGGTAACGGCTGGAAACACCATATATTTT. Encoded protein: CASSPVTAGNTIYF. The variable domain in full, with the rest retrieved from reference TRBV14 and TRBJ1-3, is EAGVTQFPSHSVIEKGQTVTLRCDPISGHDNLYWYRRVMGKEIKFLLHFVKESKQDESGMPNNRFLAERTGGTYSTLKVQPAELEDSGVYFCASSPVTAGNTIYFGEGSWLTVV.

The V gene is TRBV11-3, the J gene TRBJ2-5; 10 nucleotides align to TRBD2. The V segment lost 0 bases and the J segment 5 bases; nucleotides outside the gene matches: 9. CDR1 and CDR2 (germline): SGHNT, YENEEA. This CDR3 has 17 residues. CDR3 sequence (DNA): TGTGCCAGCAGCTTAGACCTGGGGGCTAGCGGGGGTGAGACCCAGTACTTC. Translation: CASSLDLGASGGETQYF.

The chain's CDR3 is CAISRTGTSSDEQFF. The CDR3 coding sequence is TGTGCCATCAGTCGCACCGGGACTAGCTCAGATGAGCAGTTCTTC. The rearrangement links TRBV10-3 to TRBJ2-1, with 9 positions matching TRBD2. The trim removed 5 bases at V and 8 bases at J, leaving 10 bases unmatched. There are 15 residues in the CDR3. Germline V CDR1 and CDR2: ENHRY, SYGVKD.

Only one count was recorded for this clone. The V call is TRBV12-5, the J call TRBJ2-3; D remains ambiguous. CDR3 length equals 12 residues. Trimming took off 1 base at V and 3 bases at J, with 2 bases between the two ends. Germline assignment: CDR1 LGHNT and CDR2 FRNRAP. The CDR3 DNA is TGTGCTAGTGGTTTGGATACAGATACGCAGTATTTT. The encoded protein is CASGLDTDTQYF.

This clone was detected only once. The rearrangement links TRBV4-1 to TRBJ2-2; 9 bases match TRBD2. Per the germline V gene, CDR1 is MGHRA and CDR2 is YSYEKL. Losses at the gene ends were 6 bases for V and 3 bases for J; bases not matched to a gene: 8. CDR3 length: 16 amino acids. The CDR3 region is CASRKGAGGDTGELFF. DNA of the CDR3: TGCGCCAGCAGAAAGGGCGCGGGGGGGGACACCGGGGAGCTGTTTTTT.

This clone has only one observation. The chain links TRBV24-1 to TRBJ1-3, with D uncertain. This CDR3 spans 15 amino acids. CDR1 is KGHDR and CDR2 is SFDVKD in the germline V gene. Trimming removed 3 bases at V and 0 bases at J, with 8 bases between. CDR3 in amino acids: CATSDPKGSGNTIYF. DNA for the CDR3: TGTGCCACCAGTGATCCGAAGGGCTCTGGAAACACCATATATTTT.

The V gene is TRBV9, the J gene TRBJ1-1; the D gene is possibly TRBD1 (5 bases). The CDR3 is 14 residues long. The germline V and J ends were trimmed by 4 bases and 1 base, with 11 bases remaining between them. The germline V gene encodes CDR1 SGDLS and CDR2 YYNGEE. The CDR3: CASSKGPQNTEAFF. CDR3 nucleotide sequence: TGTGCCAGCAGCAAGGGACCGCAGAACACTGAAGCTTTCTTT.

The chain has TRBV4-3 and TRBJ1-5; D call uncertain. The V and J ends lost 0 bases and 4 bases respectively, with 4 bases between them. The germline V gene has CDR1 LGHNA and CDR2 YSLEER. CDR3 size: 13 residues. CDR3 in DNA: TGCGCCAGCAGCCAAGATGGGAATCAGCCCCAGCATTTT. Translation gives CASSQDGNQPQHF.

The sample holds a few counts of this clone. The chain employs TRBV2 and TRBJ2-2; TRBD1 aligns across 11 bases. The CDR3 sequence is 18 residues long. The trim removed 8 bases at V and 0 bases at J, leaving 11 bases unmatched. Looked up from germline, CDR1 is SNHLY and CDR2 is FYNNEI. CDR3 bases: TGTGCCAGCGGAGGGACAGGGGGTTTTATGGCGAACACCGGGGAGCTGTTTTTT. Residues: CASGGTGGFMANTGELFF. Drawing the rest from reference TRBV2 and TRBJ2-2, the complete variable domain is EPEVTQTPSHQVTQMGQEVILRCVPISNHLYFYWYRQILGQKVEFLVSFYNNEISEKSEIFDDQFSVERPDGSNFTLKIRSTKLEDSAMYFCASGGTGGFMANTGELFFGEGSRLTVL.

The V call is TRBV18, the J call TRBJ2-3; D unresolved. There are 15 residues in the CDR3. The V end lost 1 base, the J end lost 0 bases, and 8 bases lay between the germline ends. Germline V CDR1 and CDR2: KGHSH, LQKENI. The CDR3 DNA is TGTGCCAGCTCACCACGGCAGGATAGCACAGATACGCAGTATTTT. This sequence encodes CASSPRQDSTDTQYF.

This clone was found once. This chain connects TRBV19 to TRBJ1-3; D not certain. The germline V and J ends were trimmed by 8 bases and 2 bases, with 16 bases remaining between them. The CDR3 extends over 15 amino acids. The germline gives CDR1 LNHDA, CDR2 SQIVND (reference sequence). The CDR3, as DNA: TGTGCCAGTTCATATGTCCTACATCCTGGAAACACCATATATTTT. As protein: CASSYVLHPGNTIYF.

This chain uses TRBV14 with TRBJ2-7; D may match TRBD1 or TRBD2 (5 bases each). The V end was cut by 3 bases, the J end by 6 bases, with 6 bases between. The CDR3 runs to 11 residues. From germline, CDR1 is SGHDN and CDR2 FVKESK. The CDR3 DNA is TGTGCCAGCAGCCAGGGACCCGAGCAGTACTTC. It encodes CASSQGPEQYF.

The chain joins TRBV6-1 to TRBJ1-5, with no clear D. Germline CDR1 and CDR2: MNHNS and SASEGT. Between the trimmed V and J ends, which lost 4 bases and 0 bases, there was a span of 7 bases. The CDR3 length is 14 residues. Here the CDR3 DNA reads TGTGCCAGCAGTGGAGCGTATAGCAATCAGCCCCAGCATTTT. Residues: CASSGAYSNQPQHF.

The chain employs TRBV18 and TRBJ1-2, with D tentatively TRBD1 (5 bases). Germline CDR1 reads KGHSH; CDR2 reads LQKENI. V lost 3 bases and J 8 bases, leaving 13 bases between the germline ends. This CDR3 spans 13 amino acids. The CDR3 DNA reads TGTGCCAGCTCACCGTCGATGGGGGAGGGCTACACCTTC. It specifies CASSPSMGEGYTF.

The chain links TRBV15 to TRBJ1-2, with 8 bases lining up with TRBD1. V shed 2 bases, J shed 5 bases, and the junction held 7 bases outside the gene matches. CDR3 length: 15 amino acids. Germline CDR1 is LNHNV and CDR2 is YYDKDF (reference sequence). CDR3 coding DNA: TGTGCCACCAGCAGAAGTGGGACAGGACTTTATGGCTACACCTTC. Its protein is CATSRSGTGLYGYTF.

The chain links TRBV2 to TRBJ2-3; 9 nucleotides agree with TRBD1. V lost 5 bases, J lost 2 bases, and 8 bases stayed unmatched. The CDR3 extends over 16 amino acids. CDR1 and CDR2 from the germline V gene are SNHLY and FYNNEI. The CDR3 DNA reads as TGTGCCAGCAGTCCTCACCACAGGGGGCCCACAGATACGCAGTATTTT. Encoded protein: CASSPHHRGPTDTQYF.

This clone was recorded only once. J is TRBJ2-7 and V is TRBV6-5; 13 nucleotides align to TRBD2. The length of the CDR3 is 14 residues. V lost 7 bases to trimming and J lost 3 bases; unmatched junction nucleotides: 3. Germline CDR1 is MNHEY and CDR2 is SVGAGI. In nucleotides, the CDR3 is TGTGCCAGCACCCGGACTAGCGGGGGCTACGAGCAGTACTTC. As protein: CASTRTSGGYEQYF.